Detailed here is one T cell receptor (beta chain). The antigen is not known. This sample stems from a study of shared clonotypes between healthy human individuals. Study summary: CD4 naive and memory got three plates each, CD8 naive two, CD8 memory one.

V was shortened by 2 bases and J by 1 base, with 14 bases between the two germline ends. The CDR3 is 17 amino acids. CDR1 is MNHNS, CDR2 SASEGT, per germline. The data were produced by immunoSEQ multiplex PCR, yet TCRdb's version contains in-frame clones alone and is incomplete. This sample has 2 million to 2.5 million clones, with approximately 94% found just once. Study findings and constraints: Generally, naive subsets (rather than memory subsets) showed larger estimated richness. Generation probability values for non-shared clonotypes were lower than those for clonotypes shared by all four donors.

V gene TRBV6-1 combines with J gene TRBJ2-2; D might be TRBD1 (5 bases). The specimen sequenced was naive CD4+ T cells sorted from blood. Subset defined: CD45RA+ positively selected. This receptor was obtained from a man aged 18 to 30 in good health. For the CDR3, the DNA is TGTGCCAGCAGTGAACAGGGTCCGGCGTTGAACACCGGGGAGCTGTTTTTT. This translates into CASSEQGPALNTGELFF.